The sequence of this T cell receptor (beta chain) was determined in a study of blood T cell repertoires in COVID-19. This CDR3 spans 14 amino acids. V was shortened by 2 bases and J by 0 bases, with 7 bases between the two germline ends. The germline CDR1 and CDR2 sequences are SEHNR and FQNEAQ (reference sequence). The repertoire was sequenced with immunoSEQ multiplex PCR; TCRdb's copy has only in-frame clones and lacks some. In the table there are approximately 94,000 clones, around 90% of which are singletons. Sequenced: peripheral blood. This TCR was recovered from a woman at least 80 years old with active COVID-19. The rearrangement joins TRBV7-9 to TRBJ1-1; the D is unclear. The CDR3 sequence is CASSLQVMNTEAFF. DNA for the CDR3: TGTGCCAGCAGCTTACAGGTAATGAACACTGAAGCTTTCTTT.